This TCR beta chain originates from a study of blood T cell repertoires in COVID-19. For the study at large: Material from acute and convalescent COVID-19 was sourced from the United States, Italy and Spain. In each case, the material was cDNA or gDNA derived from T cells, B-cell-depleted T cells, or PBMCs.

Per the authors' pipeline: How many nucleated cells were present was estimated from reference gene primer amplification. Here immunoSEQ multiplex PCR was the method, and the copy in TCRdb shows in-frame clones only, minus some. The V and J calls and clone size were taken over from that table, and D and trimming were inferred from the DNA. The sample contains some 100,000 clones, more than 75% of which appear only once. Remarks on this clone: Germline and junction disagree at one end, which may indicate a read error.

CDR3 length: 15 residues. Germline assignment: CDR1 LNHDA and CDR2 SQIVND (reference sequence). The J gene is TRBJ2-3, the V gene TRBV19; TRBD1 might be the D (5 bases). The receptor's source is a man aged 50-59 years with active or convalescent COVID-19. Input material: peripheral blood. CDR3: CASRKTGVSIDTQYF. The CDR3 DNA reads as TGTGCCAGTAGAAAAACAGGCGTCAGCATAGATACGCAGTATTTT.